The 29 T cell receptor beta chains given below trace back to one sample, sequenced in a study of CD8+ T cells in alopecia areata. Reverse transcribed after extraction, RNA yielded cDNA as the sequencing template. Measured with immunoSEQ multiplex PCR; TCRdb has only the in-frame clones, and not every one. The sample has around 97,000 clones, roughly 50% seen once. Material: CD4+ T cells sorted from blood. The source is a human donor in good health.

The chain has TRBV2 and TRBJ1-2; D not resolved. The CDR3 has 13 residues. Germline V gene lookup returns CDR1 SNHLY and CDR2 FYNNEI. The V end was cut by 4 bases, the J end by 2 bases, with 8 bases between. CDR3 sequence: CASSGNSNYGYTF. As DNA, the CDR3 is TGTGCCAGCAGTGGAAACTCCAACTATGGCTACACCTTC. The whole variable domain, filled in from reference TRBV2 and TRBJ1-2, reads EPEVTQTPSHQVTQMGQEVILRCVPISNHLYFYWYRQILGQKVEFLVSFYNNEISEKSEIFDDQFSVERPDGSNFTLKIRSTKLEDSAMYFCASSGNSNYGYTFGSGTRLTVV.

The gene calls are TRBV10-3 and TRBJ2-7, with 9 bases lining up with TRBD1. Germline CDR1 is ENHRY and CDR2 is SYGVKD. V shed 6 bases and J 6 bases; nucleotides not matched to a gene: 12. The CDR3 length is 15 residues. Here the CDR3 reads CAIRGTGTGTSEQYF. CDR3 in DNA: TGTGCCATCAGGGGGACCGGGACAGGGACGTCCGAGCAGTACTTC.

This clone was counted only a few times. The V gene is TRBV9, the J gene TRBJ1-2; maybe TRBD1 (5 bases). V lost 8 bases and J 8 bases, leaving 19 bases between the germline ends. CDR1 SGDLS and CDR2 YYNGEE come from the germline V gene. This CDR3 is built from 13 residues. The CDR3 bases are TGTGCCAGTGCGCGAGAGGGGTTAGGAGGCTACACCTTC. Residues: CASAREGLGGYTF.

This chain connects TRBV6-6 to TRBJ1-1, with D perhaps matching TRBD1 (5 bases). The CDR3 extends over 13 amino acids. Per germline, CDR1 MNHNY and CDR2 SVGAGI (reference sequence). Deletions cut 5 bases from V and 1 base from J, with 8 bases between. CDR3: CASSAQGNTEAFF. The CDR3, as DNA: TGTGCCAGCAGTGCGCAGGGGAACACTGAAGCTTTCTTT.

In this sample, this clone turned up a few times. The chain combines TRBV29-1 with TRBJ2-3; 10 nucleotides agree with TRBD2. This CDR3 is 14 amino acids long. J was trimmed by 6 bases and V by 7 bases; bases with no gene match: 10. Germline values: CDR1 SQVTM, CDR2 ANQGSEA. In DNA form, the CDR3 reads TGCAGCGCCCCAAGCGGGGGGGCCTGGGATACGCAGTATTTT. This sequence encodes CSAPSGGAWDTQYF.

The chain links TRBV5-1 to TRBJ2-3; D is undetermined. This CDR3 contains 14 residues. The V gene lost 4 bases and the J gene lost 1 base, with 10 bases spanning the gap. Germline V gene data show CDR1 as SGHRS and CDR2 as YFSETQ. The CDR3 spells CASSPTDRTDTQYF. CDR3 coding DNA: TGCGCCAGCAGCCCAACTGATCGCACAGATACGCAGTATTTT.

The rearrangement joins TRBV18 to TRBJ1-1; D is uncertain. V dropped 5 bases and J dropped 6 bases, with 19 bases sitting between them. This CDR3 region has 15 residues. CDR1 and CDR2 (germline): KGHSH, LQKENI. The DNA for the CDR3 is TGTGCCAGCTCAGGCCTCTCGGCGACGCGGTCTGAAGCTTTCTTT. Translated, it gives CASSGLSATRSEAFF.

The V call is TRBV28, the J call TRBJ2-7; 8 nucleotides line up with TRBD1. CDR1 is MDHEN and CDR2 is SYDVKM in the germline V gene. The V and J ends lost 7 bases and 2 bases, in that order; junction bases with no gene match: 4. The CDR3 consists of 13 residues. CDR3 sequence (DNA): TGTGCCAGCATGACACAGGGGGCCTACGAGCAGTACTTC. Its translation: CASMTQGAYEQYF.

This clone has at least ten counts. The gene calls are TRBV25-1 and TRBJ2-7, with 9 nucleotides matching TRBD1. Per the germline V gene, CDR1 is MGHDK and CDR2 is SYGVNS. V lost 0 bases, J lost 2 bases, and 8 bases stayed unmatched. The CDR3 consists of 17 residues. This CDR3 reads CASSEYGTGRMAYEQYF. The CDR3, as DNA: TGTGCCAGCAGTGAATATGGGACAGGGCGCATGGCCTACGAGCAGTACTTC.

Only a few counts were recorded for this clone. CDR3 in amino acids: CASIPRPGGAEAFF. CDR3 sequence (DNA): TGTGCCAGCATCCCCCGCCCGGGGGGCGCTGAAGCTTTCTTT. The gene calls are TRBV28 and TRBJ1-1; D may be TRBD1 (6 bases). This CDR3 region has 14 residues. Germline V gene sequence: CDR1 MDHEN, CDR2 SYDVKM. Trimming removed 7 bases from V and 6 bases from J, with 18 bases in between.

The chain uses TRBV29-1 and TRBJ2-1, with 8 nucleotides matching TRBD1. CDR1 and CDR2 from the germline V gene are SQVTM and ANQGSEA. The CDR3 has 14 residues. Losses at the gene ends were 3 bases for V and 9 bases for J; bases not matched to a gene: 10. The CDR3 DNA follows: TGCAGCGTTGAGCCTGGACAGGGTGAGGGTGAGCAGTTCTTC. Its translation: CSVEPGQGEGEQFF.

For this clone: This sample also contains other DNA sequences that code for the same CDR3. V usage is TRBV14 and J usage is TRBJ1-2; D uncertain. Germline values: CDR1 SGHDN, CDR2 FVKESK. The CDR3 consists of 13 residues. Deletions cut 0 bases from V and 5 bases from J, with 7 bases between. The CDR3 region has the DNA TGTGCCAGCAGCCAAGATCTTAAGTATGGCTACACCTTC. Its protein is CASSQDLKYGYTF.

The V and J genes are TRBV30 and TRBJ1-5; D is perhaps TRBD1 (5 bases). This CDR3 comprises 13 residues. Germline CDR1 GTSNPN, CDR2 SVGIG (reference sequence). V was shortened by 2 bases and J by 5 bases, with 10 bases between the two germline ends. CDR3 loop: CAWSPGRDQPQHF. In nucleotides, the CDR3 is TGTGCCTGGAGTCCAGGGAGAGATCAGCCCCAGCATTTT. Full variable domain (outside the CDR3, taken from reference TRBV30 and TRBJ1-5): SQTIHQWPATLVQPVGSPLSLECTVEGTSNPNLYWYRQAAGRGLQLLFYSVGIGQISSEVPQNLSASRPQDRQFILSSKKLLLSDSGFYLCAWSPGRDQPQHFGDGTRLSIL.

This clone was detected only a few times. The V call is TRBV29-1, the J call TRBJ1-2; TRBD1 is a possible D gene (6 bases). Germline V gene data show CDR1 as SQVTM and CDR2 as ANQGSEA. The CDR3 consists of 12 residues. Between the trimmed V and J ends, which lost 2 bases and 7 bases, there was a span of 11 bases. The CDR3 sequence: CSVEWTVSGYTF. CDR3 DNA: TGCAGCGTTGAATGGACAGTTTCTGGCTACACCTTC.

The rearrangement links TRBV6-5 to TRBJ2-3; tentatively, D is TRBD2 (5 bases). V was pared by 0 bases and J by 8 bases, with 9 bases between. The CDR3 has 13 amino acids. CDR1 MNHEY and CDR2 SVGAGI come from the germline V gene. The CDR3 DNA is TGTGCCAGCAGTTACTCTTGGCTAGCTACGCAGTATTTT. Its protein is CASSYSWLATQYF.

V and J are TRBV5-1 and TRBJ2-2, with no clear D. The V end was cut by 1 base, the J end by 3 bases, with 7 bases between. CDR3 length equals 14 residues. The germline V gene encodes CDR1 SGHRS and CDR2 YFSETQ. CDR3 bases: TGCGCCAGCAGCTTGAACGGACACACCGGGGAGCTGTTTTTT. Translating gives CASSLNGHTGELFF.

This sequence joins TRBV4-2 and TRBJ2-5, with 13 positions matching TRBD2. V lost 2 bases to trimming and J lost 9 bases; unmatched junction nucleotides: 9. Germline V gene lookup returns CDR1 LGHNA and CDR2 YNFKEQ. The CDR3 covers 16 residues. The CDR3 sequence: CASSQQGLAGLGAQYF. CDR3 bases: TGTGCCAGCAGCCAACAGGGACTAGCGGGGCTTGGGGCCCAGTACTTC.

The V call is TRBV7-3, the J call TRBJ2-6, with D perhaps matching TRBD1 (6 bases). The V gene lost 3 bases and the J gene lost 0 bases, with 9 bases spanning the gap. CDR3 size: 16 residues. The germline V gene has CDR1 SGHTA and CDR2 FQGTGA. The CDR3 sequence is CASSLGQVSGANVLTF. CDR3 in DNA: TGTGCCAGCAGCTTGGGACAAGTCTCTGGGGCCAACGTCCTGACTTTC.

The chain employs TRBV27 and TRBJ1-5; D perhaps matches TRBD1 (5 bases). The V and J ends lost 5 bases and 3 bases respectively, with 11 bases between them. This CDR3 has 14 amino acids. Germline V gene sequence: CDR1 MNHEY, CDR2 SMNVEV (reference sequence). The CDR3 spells CASSPRQSNQPQHF. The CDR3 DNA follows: TGTGCCAGCAGTCCTCGACAGTCCAATCAGCCCCAGCATTTT.

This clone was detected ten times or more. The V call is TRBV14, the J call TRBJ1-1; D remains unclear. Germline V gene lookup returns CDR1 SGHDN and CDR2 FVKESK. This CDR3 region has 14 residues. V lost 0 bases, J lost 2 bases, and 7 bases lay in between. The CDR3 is CASSQDLSNTEAFF. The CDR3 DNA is TGTGCCAGCAGCCAAGATTTGAGTAACACTGAAGCTTTCTTT.

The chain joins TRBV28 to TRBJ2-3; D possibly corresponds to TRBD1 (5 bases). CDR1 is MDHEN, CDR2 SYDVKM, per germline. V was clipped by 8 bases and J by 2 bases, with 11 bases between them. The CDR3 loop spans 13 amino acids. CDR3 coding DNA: TGTGCCAGCCTAAAAGGGGTCACAGATACGCAGTATTTT. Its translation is CASLKGVTDTQYF.

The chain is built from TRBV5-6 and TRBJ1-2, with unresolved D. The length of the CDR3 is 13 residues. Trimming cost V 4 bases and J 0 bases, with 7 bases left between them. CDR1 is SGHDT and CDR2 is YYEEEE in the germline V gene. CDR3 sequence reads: CASSAWANYGYTF. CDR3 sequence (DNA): TGTGCCAGCAGCGCTTGGGCTAACTATGGCTACACCTTC. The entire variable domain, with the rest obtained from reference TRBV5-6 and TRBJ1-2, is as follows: DAGVTQSPTHLIKTRGQQVTLRCSPKSGHDTVSWYQQALGQGPQFIFQYYEEEERQRGNFPDRFSGHQFPNYSSELNVNALLLGDSALYLCASSAWANYGYTFGSGTRLTVV.

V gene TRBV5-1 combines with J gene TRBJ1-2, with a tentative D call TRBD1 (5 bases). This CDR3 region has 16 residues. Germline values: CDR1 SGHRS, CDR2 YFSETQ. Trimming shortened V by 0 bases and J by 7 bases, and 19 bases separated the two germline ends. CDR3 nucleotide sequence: TGCGCCAGCAGCTTGGCGGGGACGGCCTCGAGAAGTGGCTACACCTTC. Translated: CASSLAGTASRSGYTF. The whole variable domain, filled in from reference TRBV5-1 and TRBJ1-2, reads KAGVTQTPRYLIKTRGQQVTLSCSPISGHRSVSWYQQTPGQGLQFLFEYFSETQRNKGNFPGRFSGRQFSNSRSEMNVSTLELGDSALYLCASSLAGTASRSGYTFGSGTRLTVV.

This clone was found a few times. DNA for the CDR3: TGTGCCAGTCAGTTTTCGGGGTCAGATACGCAGTATTTT. Protein: CASQFSGSDTQYF. This sequence joins TRBV25-1 and TRBJ2-3; the D gene is possibly TRBD2 (5 bases). The germline CDR1 and CDR2 sequences are MGHDK and SYGVNS. Trimming removed 9 bases from V and 4 bases from J, with 14 bases in between. CDR3 length equals 13 residues.

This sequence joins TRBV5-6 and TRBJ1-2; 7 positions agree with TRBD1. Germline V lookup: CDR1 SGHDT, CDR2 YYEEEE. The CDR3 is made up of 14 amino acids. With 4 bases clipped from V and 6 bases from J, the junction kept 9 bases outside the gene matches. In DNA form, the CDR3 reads TGTGCCAGCAGCGGGCTTGGGACAGCCCATGGCTACACCTTC. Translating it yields CASSGLGTAHGYTF.

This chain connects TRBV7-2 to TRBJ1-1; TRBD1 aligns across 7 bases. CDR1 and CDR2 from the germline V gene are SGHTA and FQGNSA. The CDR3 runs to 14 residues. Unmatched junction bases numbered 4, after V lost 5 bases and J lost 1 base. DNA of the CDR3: TGTGCCAGCAGCCCGTGGACAGGGAACACTGAAGCTTTCTTT. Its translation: CASSPWTGNTEAFF.

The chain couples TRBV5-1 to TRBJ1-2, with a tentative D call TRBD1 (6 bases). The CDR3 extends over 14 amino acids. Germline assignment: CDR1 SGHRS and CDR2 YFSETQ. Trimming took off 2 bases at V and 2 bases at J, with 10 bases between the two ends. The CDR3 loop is CASSFSGGNYGYTF. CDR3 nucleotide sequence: TGCGCCAGCAGCTTCTCGGGGGGCAACTATGGCTACACCTTC.

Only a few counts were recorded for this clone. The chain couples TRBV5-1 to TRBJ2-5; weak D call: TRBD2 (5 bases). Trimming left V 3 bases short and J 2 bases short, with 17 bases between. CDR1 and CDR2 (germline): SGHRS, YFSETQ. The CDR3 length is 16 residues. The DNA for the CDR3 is TGCGCCAGCAGCTATGGAGGACTGACATTACAAGAGACCCAGTACTTC. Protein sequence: CASSYGGLTLQETQYF.

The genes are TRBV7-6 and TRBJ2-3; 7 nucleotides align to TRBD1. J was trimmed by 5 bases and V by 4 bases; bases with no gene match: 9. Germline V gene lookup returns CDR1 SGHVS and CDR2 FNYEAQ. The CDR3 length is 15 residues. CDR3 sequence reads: CASSSLQGSQDTQYF. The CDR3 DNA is TGTGCCAGCAGCTCACTACAGGGGAGTCAAGATACGCAGTATTTT.